A selection of T cell receptor beta chains follows, all from one sample in a study of shared clonotypes between healthy human individuals. Measured with immunoSEQ multiplex PCR; TCRdb has only the in-frame clones, and not every one. The sample consists of over 2 million clones, about nine tenths of them appearing once. Input material: naive CD4+ T cells from PBMCs. Receptors originate from a man younger than 30 in good health. Some clones in this sample may be carry-over from other donors' samples. The CDR3 runs from the conserved cysteine through the conserved F or W.

TRBJ2-7 TRBV7-2 11 CASSRALEQYF
TRBJ1-1 TRBV7-9 12 CASSTKDTEAFF
TRBJ2-7 TRBV4-1 13 CASSLRTDYEQYF
TRBJ2-3 TRBV30 17 CAWRSPNRDRGPYTQYF
TRBJ2-3 TRBV9 15 CASSLGTGVTDTQYF
TRBJ2-7 TRBV6-5 15 CASSTPGQGFNEQYF
TRBJ2-6 TRBV27 15 CASSLRGAGANVLTF
TRBJ2-1 TRBV7-8 15 CASSLGTSRPGEQFF
TRBJ2-7 TRBV11-2 16 CASSSSTGTWGYEQYF
TRBJ2-2 TRBV5-3 15 CASSAPDSSTGELFF
TRBJ1-2 TRBV19 12 CASRELYYGYTF
TRBJ2-4 TRBV30 14 CAWSTGGGQYIQYF
TRBJ2-7 TRBV19 15 CASSMGLAATYEQYF
TRBJ2-1 TRBV28 17 CASSLGTTSLSYNEQFF
TRBJ1-3 TRBV7-9 16 CASSPYRANFGNTIYF
TRBJ1-3 TRBV30 13 CAWKHHSGNTIYF
TRBJ2-3 TRBV7-2 14 CASSYSLTTDTQYF
TRBJ2-7 TRBV4-2 15 CASSLRDRGPYEQYF
TRBJ2-3 TRBV28 13 CASSSPGTNTQYF
TRBJ1-3 TRBV7-8 18 CASSLAPPRQASGNTVYF
TRBJ2-7 TRBV10-1 15 CASSEGSLSEGEQYF
TRBJ1-1 TRBV7-8 13 CASSFRGGTEAFF
TRBJ2-7 TRBV1 16 CTSSRQLAGGVDEQYF
TRBJ2-1 TRBV6-1 15 CASSGGVSSYNEQFF
TRBJ2-7 TRBV2 12 CASRFRSYEQYF
TRBJ2-7 TRBV20-1 11 CSAARGYEQYF
TRBJ1-3 TRBV10-3 13 CAVSGVSGNTIYF
TRBJ2-5 TRBV10-3 15 CAISDLPGAAETQYF
TRBJ1-1 TRBV7-2 15 CASSLVVLVNTEAFF
TRBJ2-3 TRBV2 21 CASSEFGSSGRASKLTDTQYF
TRBJ2-5 TRBV2 14 CASSLTVYQETQYF
TRBJ2-7 TRBV11-2 15 CASSLGQGSSYEQYF
TRBJ1-1 TRBV9 14 CASSPGGGETEAFF
TRBJ2-1 TRBV9 13 CASGRDREDEQFF
TRBJ2-5 TRBV7-3 15 CASSLSRGVQETQYF
TRBJ2-3 TRBV29-1 14 CSVVPSGGTDTQYF
TRBJ1-1 TRBV7-9 15 CASSRTQGVDTEAFF
TRBJ2-2 TRBV9 15 CASSASGRGTGELFF
TRBJ1-5 TRBV11-2 13 CASSKTGDQPQHF
TRBJ2-1 TRBV11-3 16 CASSQGTGRGGNEQFF
TRBJ1-1 TRBV5-1 15 CASQFRPGQGSEAFF
TRBJ2-5 TRBV5-1 19 CASSLVRTSGTIEQETQYF
TRBJ1-5 TRBV5-6 17 CASSLWTGGEGNQPQHF
TRBJ2-7 TRBV7-9 15 CASSLLTSGIYEQYF